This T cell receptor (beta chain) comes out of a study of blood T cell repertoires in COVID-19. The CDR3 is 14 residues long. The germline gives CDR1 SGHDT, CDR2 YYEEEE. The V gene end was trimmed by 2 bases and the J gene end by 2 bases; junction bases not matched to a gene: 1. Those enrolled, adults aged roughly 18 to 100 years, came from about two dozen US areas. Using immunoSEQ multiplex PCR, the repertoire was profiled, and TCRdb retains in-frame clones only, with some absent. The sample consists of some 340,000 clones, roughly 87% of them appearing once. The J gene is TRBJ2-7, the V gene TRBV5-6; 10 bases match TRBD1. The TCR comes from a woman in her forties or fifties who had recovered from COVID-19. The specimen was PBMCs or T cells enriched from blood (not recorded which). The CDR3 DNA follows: TGTGCCAGCAGCTTCGGGACAGGGGCCTACGAGCAGTACTTC. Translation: CASSFGTGAYEQYF.